This T cell receptor (beta chain) is from a study of blood T cells in healthy people across ages. Sample-barcoded 5' priming and a J-beta primer mix drove a second PCR of about 6 to 12 cycles. Template switching added a 12-random-nucleotide identifier to every cDNA molecule. TCRdb redid the calling of the 5' RACE reads with MiXCR, one entry per CDR3 protein. The sample holds almost 800,000 distinct CDR3 sequences, 58% seen once. There are 12 residues in the CDR3. The germline gives CDR1 DFQATT, CDR2 SNEGSKA (reference sequence). The receptor's source is a young man in good health. The sequenced sample consisted of blood. V is TRBV20-1 and J is TRBJ2-5; D gene uncertain. The DNA end lines up better with TRBJ2-7; the J call may be wrong. CDR3 nucleotide sequence: TGCAGTGCTAGAGATGGGCGCCACGAGCAGTACTTC. Its protein is CSARDGRHEQYF.